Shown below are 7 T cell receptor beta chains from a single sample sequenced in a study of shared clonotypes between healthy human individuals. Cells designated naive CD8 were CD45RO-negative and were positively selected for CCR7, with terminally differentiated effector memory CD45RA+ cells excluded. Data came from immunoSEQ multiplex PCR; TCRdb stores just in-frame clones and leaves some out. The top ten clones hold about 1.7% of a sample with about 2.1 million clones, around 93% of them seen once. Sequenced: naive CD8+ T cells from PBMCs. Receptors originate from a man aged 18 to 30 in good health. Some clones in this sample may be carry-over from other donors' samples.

CDR3 sequence reads: CASSPGGQGSYEQYF. The CDR3 DNA sequence: TGCGCCAGCAGCCCGGGGGGACAGGGCTCCTACGAGCAGTACTTC. V gene TRBV4-1 combines with J gene TRBJ2-7, with 9 bases aligning to TRBD1. Trimming at V came to 4 bases and at J to 0 bases, leaving 4 bases not matched to a gene. The CDR3 consists of 15 residues. Germline CDR1 is MGHRA and CDR2 is YSYEKL.

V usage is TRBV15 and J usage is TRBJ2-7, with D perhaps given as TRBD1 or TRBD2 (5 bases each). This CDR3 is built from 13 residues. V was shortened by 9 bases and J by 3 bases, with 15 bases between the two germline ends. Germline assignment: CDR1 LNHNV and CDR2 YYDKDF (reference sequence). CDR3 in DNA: TGTGCCACTGCACCGGGACGGCACTACGAGCAGTACTTC. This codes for CATAPGRHYEQYF.

Written as DNA, the CDR3 is TGTGCCAGCAGGGGGACAGGCCCTGGAAACACCATATATTTT. Amino acids: CASRGTGPGNTIYF. The chain carries TRBV27 and TRBJ1-3; 8 bases match TRBD1. Germline trimming cut 6 bases from V and 2 bases from J; bases unmatched to any gene: 3. The V gene's germline CDR1 is MNHEY and CDR2 SMNVEV (reference sequence). The CDR3 covers 14 residues.

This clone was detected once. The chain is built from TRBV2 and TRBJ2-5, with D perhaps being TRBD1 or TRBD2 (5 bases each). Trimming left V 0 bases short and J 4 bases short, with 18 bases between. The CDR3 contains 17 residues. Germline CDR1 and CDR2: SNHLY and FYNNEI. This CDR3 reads CASSEALRHRGVETQYF. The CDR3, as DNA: TGTGCCAGCAGTGAAGCGCTTCGCCACCGGGGCGTAGAGACCCAGTACTTC.

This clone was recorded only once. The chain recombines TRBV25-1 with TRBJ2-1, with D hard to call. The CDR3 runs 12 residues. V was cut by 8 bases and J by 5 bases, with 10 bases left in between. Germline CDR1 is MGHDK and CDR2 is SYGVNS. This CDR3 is CASGQAHNEQFF. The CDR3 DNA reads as TGTGCCAGCGGGCAGGCCCACAATGAGCAGTTCTTC. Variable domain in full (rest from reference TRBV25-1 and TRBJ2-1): EADIYQTPRYLVIGTGKKITLECSQTMGHDKMYWYQQDPGMELHLIHYSYGVNSTEKGDLSSESTVSRIRTEHFPLTLESARPSHTSQYLCASGQAHNEQFFGPGTRLTVL.

The CDR3 region is CASSRRVGAEETQYF. Here the CDR3 DNA reads TGTGCCAGCAGCCGAAGGGTAGGGGCCGAGGAGACCCAGTACTTC. The chain links TRBV7-9 to TRBJ2-5; weak D call: TRBD1 (5 bases). CDR1 and CDR2 (germline): SEHNR, FQNEAQ (reference sequence). V lost 5 bases, J lost 5 bases, and 18 bases lay in between. The CDR3 runs to 15 residues.

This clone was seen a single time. The CDR3 sequence: CASSRDRVSYEQYF. Here the CDR3 DNA reads TGTGCCAGCAGTCGGGACAGGGTTTCCTACGAGCAGTACTTC. V usage is TRBV28 and J usage is TRBJ2-7; TRBD1 aligns across 9 bases. With 5 bases clipped from V and 1 base from J, the junction kept 3 bases outside the gene matches. Germline V gives CDR1 MDHEN, CDR2 SYDVKM. The CDR3 loop spans 14 amino acids.